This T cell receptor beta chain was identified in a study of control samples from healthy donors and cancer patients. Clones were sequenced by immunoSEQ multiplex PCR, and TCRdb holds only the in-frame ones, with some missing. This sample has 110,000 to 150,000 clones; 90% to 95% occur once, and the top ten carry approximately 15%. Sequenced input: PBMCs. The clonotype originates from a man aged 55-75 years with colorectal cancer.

The CDR3 region is CASSPGTSETGELFF. In DNA form, the CDR3 reads TGTGCCAGCAGCCCTGGGACTAGCGAGACCGGGGAGCTGTTTTTT. The V gene is TRBV9, the J gene TRBJ2-2; TRBD2 aligns across 10 bases. The CDR3 has 15 amino acids. V trimming: 4 bases; J trimming: 5 bases; junction bases outside the gene matches: 5. Per germline, CDR1 SGDLS and CDR2 YYNGEE.